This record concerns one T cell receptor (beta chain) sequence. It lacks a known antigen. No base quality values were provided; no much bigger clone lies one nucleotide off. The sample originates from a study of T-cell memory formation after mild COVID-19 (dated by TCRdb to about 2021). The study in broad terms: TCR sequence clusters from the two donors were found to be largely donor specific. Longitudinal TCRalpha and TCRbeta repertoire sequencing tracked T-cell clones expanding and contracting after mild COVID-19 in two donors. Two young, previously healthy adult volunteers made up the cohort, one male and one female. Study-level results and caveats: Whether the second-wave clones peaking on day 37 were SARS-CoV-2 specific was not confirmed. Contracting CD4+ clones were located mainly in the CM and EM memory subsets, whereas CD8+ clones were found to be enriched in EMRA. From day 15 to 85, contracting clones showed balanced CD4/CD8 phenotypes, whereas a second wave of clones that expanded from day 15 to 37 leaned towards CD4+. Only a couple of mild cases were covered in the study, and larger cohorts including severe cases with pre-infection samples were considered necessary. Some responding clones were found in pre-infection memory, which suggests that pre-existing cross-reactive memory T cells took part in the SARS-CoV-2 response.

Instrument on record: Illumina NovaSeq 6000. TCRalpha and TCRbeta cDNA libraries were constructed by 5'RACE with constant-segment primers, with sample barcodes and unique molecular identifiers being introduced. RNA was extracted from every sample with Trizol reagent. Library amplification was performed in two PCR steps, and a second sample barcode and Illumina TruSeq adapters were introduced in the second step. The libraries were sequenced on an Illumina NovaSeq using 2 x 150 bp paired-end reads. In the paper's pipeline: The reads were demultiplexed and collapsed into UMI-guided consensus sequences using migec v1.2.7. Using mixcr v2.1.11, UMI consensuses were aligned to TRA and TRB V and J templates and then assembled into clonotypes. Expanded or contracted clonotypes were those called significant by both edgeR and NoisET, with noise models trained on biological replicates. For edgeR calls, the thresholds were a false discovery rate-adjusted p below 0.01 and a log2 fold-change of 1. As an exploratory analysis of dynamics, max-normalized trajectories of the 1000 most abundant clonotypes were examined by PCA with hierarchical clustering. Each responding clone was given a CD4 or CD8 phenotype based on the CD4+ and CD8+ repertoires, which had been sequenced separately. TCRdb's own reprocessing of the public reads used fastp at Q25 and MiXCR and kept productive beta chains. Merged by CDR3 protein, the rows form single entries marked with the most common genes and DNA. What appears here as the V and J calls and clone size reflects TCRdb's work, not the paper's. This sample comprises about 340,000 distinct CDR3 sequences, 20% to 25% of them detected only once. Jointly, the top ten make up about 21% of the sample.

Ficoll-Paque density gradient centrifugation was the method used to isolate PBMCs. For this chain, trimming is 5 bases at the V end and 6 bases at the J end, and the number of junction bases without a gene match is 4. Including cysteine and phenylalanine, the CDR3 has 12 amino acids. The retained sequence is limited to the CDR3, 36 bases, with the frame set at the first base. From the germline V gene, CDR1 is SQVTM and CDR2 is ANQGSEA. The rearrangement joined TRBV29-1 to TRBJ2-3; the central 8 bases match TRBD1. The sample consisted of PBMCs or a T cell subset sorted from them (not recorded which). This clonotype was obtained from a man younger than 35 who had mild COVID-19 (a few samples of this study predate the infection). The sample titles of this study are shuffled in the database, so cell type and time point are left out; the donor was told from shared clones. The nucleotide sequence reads TGCAGCGTTAAGACAGGGGCGGATACGCAGTATTTT. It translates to CSVKTGADTQYF.